This TCR beta chain was recorded in a study of T-cell reconstitution after alpha-beta-depleted transplantation in children. Germline assignment: CDR1 PRHDT and CDR2 FYEKMQ (reference sequence). The CDR3 length is 15 residues. The ends lost 5 bases at V and 3 bases at J; junction bases unmatched: 7. Unique molecular identifiers were used in preparing the TCRbeta library. One entry per CDR3 protein results from TCRdb running MiXCR on the PCR reads. The data contain a few hundred thousand distinct CDR3 sequences, around an eighth of them seen just once; the ten biggest clones take up 4.5% to 6%. This clonotype was picked up many times.

Sequences were derived from PBMCs from the stem cell graft donor, sampled from the stem cell graft. The receptor's source is a human donor who donated a stem cell graft to a child with combined immunodeficiency. The V gene is TRBV13, the J gene TRBJ2-1, with 7 bases that match TRBD2. The CDR3 DNA sequence: TGTGCCAGCAGCCCCGGGACTAACAACTACAATGAGCAGTTCTTC. Protein sequence: CASSPGTNNYNEQFF.